This TCR beta chain was sequenced during a study of vaccination and CD4 T cells after COVID-19. Background on the study: With a range of 35 to 161, the median interval from diagnosis to drawing post-COVID samples was around 100 days. The study's findings and limits: Researchers report that 304 of 307 vaccine-specific clones in convalescent patients proved spike mono-reactive. Post-vaccination, and not before, a median about 90% of reactive clones appeared in convalescent patients.

Regarding treatment: roughly ten-day PBMC culture with coronavirus spike peptide pools or control peptides (ViraFEST assay). Once peptide pools had expanded antigen-specific T cells, ViraFEST sequenced TCRs. CDR1 and CDR2 from the germline V gene are SGHTA and FQGNSA. Trimming at V came to 5 bases and at J to 4 bases, leaving 6 bases not matched to a gene. The CDR3 runs 14 residues. The Oncomine TCR Beta short-read assay generated sequence data from the DNA of cultured CD4+ T cells. TCRdb processed the PCR reads anew with MiXCR; each CDR3 protein has one entry. The sample lists more than 15,000 distinct CDR3 sequences, roughly 40% occurring once. Concerning this clonotype itself: Its specificity is not known.

The sequence came from a human donor who had recovered from COVID-19. The sequenced sample was CD4+ T cells from blood, cultured in vitro, obtained before SARS-CoV-2 vaccination. The V gene is TRBV7-2, the J gene TRBJ1-1, with 8 bases identical to TRBD1. CDR3 in DNA: TGTGCCAGCAGCGGTGGACAGGGCCTCACTGAAGCTTTCTTT. Protein: CASSGGQGLTEAFF.